A selection of T cell receptor beta chains follows, all from one sample in a study of T cells after yellow fever vaccination. TCRdb re-called the 5' RACE reads with MiXCR, one entry per CDR3 protein. The repertoire holds 350,000 to 550,000 distinct CDR3 sequences, with about 19% as singletons. The starting material was PBMCs, obtained before the yellow fever booster vaccination. The receptors here all came from a man aged 18 to 29 who received the YFV17D yellow fever vaccine. The CDR3 runs from the conserved cysteine through the conserved F or W. D genes are given only for firm matches. Size is stated for part of the rows, as once, few or many counts, or as a class when the clone is expanded.

CDR3 DNA	CDR3 protein	D gene	J gene	V gene	clone size
TGTGCCAGCAGGCCATCGACTGGGGTTCTTGAGCAGTTCTTC	CASRPSTGVLEQFF	-	TRBJ2-1	TRBV7-2	once
TGTGCCAGCAGTTACGGGAGGGTTTTCGTCACAGATACGCAGTATTTT	CASSYGRVFVTDTQYF	TRBD2	TRBJ2-3	TRBV6-2/TRBV6-3	-
TGTGCCACCAGTGACCTACAGGGATTTTATAGCAATCAGCCCCAGCATTTT	CATSDLQGFYSNQPQHF	-	TRBJ1-5	TRBV24-1	many
TGCAGCGTTGGAAACGTAAACACCGGGGAGCTGTTTTTT	CSVGNVNTGELFF	-	TRBJ2-2	TRBV29-1	few
TGTGCCACCAGCAGAGATTTGGGGGGTGGGTTAATTAAGGAGCTGTTTTTT	CATSRDLGGGLIKELFF	-	TRBJ2-2	TRBV15	-
TGTGCCAGCGGGAGGGCGGGGGCCTACGAGCAGTACTTC	CASGRAGAYEQYF	TRBD2	TRBJ2-7	TRBV9	few
TGCGCCAGCAGCTTGTCGCTAGCGGGGTTCAACACCGGGGAGCTGTTTTTT	CASSLSLAGFNTGELFF	TRBD2	TRBJ2-2	TRBV5-1	-
TGTGCCAGCTCACCATACCAGCGGGGTTTCCAAGAGACCCAGTACTTC	CASSPYQRGFQETQYF	TRBD2	TRBJ2-5	TRBV18	few
TGCGCCAGCAGCCAAAACCTAGCGGGGGGCTACAATGAGCAGTTCTTC	CASSQNLAGGYNEQFF	TRBD2	TRBJ2-1	TRBV4-3	-
TGTGCCAGCAGCTTACTAGCGGGGGGCCCGAGTCACAATGAGCAGTTCTTC	CASSLLAGGPSHNEQFF	TRBD2	TRBJ2-1	TRBV7-3	-
TGCGCCAGCAGCCAAGAGTCGGACACTGAAGCTTTCTTT	CASSQESDTEAFF	-	TRBJ1-1	TRBV4-3	-
TGTGCCATCAGCGAGGATGAAAAACTGTTTTTT	CAISEDEKLFF	-	TRBJ1-4	TRBV10-3	few
TGCGCCAGCAGCCATCCTTACGAAAAACTGTTTTTT	CASSHPYEKLFF	-	TRBJ1-4	TRBV4-1	-
TGCGCCAGCAGCTTGACTTCTTACGGTTACTCCGAAGCTTTCTTT	CASSLTSYGYSEAFF	-	TRBJ1-1	TRBV5-1	-
TGTGCCAGCAGCACCTCGACCACCAGCTCCTACAATGAGCAGTTCTTC	CASSTSTTSSYNEQFF	-	TRBJ2-1	TRBV5-5	few
TGCAGCGTTGATAATCTGGCCGGGGAGCTGTTTTTT	CSVDNLAGELFF	-	TRBJ2-2	TRBV29-1	-
TGTGCCAGCAGCTTAGTCCCTACCAATGAGCAGTTCTTC	CASSLVPTNEQFF	-	TRBJ2-1	TRBV7-9	few
TGCAGTGCTAGAGAGTACCTATGGGGTATAGCCAAAAACATTCAGTACTTC	CSAREYLWGIAKNIQYF	-	TRBJ2-4	TRBV20-1	few
TGTGCCAGCAGTTTACCCCAGGGGGGGCATGAAAAACTGTTTTTT	CASSLPQGGHEKLFF	TRBD1	TRBJ1-4	TRBV28	few
TGTGCCAGCAGCCAATGGGTGGCCGGGGAGCTGTTTTTT	CASSQWVAGELFF	-	TRBJ2-2	TRBV14	few
TGTGCCAGCAGCTTAGGGCCCCTCGCGGGGAGCACAGATACGCAGTATTTT	CASSLGPLAGSTDTQYF	-	TRBJ2-3	TRBV11-2	-
TGCGCCAGCAGCCCGGGGGAAAGACAGGGGCGTAAGCAGTACTTC	CASSPGERQGRKQYF	TRBD1	TRBJ2-7	TRBV5-1	few
TGTGCCAGCAGTGTAGGGGGGGCCTTTTTAGAGCAGTTCTTC	CASSVGGAFLEQFF	-	TRBJ2-1	TRBV2	-
TGTGCCAGCAGCCAACAGGCCCTCTCCTACAATGAGCAGTTCTTC	CASSQQALSYNEQFF	-	TRBJ2-1	TRBV9	-
TGTGCCAGCAGCTTGAGGATCCCGGAGACCCAGTACTTC	CASSLRIPETQYF	-	TRBJ2-5	TRBV7-2	-
TGCAGCGTTGAAGATCGGGTCCCAGGGGGCACCATATATTTT	CSVEDRVPGGTIYF	TRBD1	TRBJ1-3	TRBV29-1	-